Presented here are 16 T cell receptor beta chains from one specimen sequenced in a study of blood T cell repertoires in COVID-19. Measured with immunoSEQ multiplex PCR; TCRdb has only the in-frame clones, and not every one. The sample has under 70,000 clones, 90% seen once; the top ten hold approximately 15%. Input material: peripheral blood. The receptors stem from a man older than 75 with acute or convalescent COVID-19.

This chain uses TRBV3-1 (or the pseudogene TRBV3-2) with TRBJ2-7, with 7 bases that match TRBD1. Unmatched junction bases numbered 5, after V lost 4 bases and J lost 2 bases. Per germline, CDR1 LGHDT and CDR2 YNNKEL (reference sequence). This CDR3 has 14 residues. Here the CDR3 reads CASSPGQWTYEQYF. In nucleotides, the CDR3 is TGTGCCAGCAGCCCGGGACAGTGGACCTACGAGCAGTACTTC.

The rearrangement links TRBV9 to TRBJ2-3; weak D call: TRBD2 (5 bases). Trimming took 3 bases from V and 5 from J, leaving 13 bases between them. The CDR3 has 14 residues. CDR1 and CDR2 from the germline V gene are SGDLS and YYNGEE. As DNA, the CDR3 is TGTGCCAGCAGCGCAAGCCTACGGGGAGATACGCAGTATTTT. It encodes CASSASLRGDTQYF.

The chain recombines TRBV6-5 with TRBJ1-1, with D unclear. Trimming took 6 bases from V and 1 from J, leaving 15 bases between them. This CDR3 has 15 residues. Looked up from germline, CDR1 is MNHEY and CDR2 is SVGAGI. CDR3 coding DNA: TGTGCCAGCAGACTCGATCCGAGGGCGAACACTGAAGCTTTCTTT. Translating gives CASRLDPRANTEAFF.

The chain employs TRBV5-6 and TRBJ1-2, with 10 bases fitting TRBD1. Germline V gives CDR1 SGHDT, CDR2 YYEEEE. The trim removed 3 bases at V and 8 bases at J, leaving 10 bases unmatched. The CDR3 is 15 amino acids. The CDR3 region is CASSSSGQGPVGYTF. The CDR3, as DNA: TGTGCCAGCAGCTCGTCGGGACAGGGGCCGGTCGGCTACACCTTC.

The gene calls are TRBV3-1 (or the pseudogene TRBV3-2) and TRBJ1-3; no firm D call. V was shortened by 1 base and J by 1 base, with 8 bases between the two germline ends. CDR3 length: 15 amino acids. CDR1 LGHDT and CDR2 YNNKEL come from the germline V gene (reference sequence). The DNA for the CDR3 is TGTGCCAGCAGCCAAGGGTTCGGGTCTGGAAACACCATATATTTT. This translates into CASSQGFGSGNTIYF.

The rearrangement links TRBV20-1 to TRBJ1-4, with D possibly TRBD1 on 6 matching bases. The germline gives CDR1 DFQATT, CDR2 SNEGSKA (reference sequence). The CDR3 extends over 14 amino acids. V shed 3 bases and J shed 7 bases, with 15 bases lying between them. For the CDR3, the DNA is TGCAGTGCTAGTTTTCAGGGGTTCGGTGAAAAACTGTTTTTT. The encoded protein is CSASFQGFGEKLFF.

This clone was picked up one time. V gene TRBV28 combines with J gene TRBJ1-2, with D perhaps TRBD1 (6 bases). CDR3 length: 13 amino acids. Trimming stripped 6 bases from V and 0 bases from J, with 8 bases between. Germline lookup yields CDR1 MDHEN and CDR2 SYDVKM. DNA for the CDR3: TGTGCCAGCAGAGGGGGAGCTAACTATGGCTACACCTTC. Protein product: CASRGGANYGYTF.

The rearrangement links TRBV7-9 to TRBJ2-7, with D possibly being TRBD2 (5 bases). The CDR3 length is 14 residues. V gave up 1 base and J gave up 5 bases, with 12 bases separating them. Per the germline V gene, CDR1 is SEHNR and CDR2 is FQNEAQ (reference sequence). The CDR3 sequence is CASSLGTATNEQYF. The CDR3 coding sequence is TGTGCCAGCAGCTTAGGGACGGCGACTAACGAGCAGTACTTC.

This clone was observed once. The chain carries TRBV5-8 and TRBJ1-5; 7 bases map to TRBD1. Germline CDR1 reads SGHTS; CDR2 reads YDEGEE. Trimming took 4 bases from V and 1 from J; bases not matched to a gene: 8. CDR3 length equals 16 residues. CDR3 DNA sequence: TGTGCCAGCAGCCCTGTTAGCAGGGGGAGCAATCAGCCCCAGCATTTT. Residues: CASSPVSRGSNQPQHF.

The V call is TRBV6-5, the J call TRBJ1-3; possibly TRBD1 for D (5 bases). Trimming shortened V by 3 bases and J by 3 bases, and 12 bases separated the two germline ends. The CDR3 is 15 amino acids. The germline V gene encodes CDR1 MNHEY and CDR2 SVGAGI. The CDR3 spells CASSYRRGGGNTIYF. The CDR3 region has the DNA TGTGCCAGCAGTTATAGGAGGGGAGGTGGAAACACCATATATTTT.

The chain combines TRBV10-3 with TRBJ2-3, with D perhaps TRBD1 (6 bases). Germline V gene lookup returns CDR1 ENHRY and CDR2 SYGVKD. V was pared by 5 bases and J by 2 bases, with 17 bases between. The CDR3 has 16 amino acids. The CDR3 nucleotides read TGTGCCATCAGTAAGGGACACAAGGAAAACACAGATACGCAGTATTTT. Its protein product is CAISKGHKENTDTQYF.

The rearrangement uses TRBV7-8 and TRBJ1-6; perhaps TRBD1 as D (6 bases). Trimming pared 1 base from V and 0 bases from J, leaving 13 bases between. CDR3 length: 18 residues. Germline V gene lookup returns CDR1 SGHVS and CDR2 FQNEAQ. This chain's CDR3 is CASSLEGVRSSYNSPLHF. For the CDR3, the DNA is TGTGCCAGCAGCTTAGAGGGGGTCCGGAGCTCCTATAATTCACCCCTCCACTTT.

The CDR3 here is CASSVTGNTEAFF. As DNA, the CDR3 is TGTGCCAGCAGCGTGACAGGGAACACTGAAGCTTTCTTT. The chain carries TRBV5-4 and TRBJ1-1; maybe TRBD1 (6 bases). The CDR3 loop spans 13 amino acids. Trimming took 4 bases from V and 1 from J, leaving 8 bases between them. CDR1 and CDR2 from the germline V gene are SGHNT and YYREEE (reference sequence).

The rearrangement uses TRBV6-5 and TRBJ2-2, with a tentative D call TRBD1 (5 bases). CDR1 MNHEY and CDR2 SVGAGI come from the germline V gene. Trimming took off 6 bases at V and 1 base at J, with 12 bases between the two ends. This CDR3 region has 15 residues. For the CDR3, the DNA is TGTGCCAGCAGACTCGACAGATTGAACACCGGGGAGCTGTTTTTT. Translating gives CASRLDRLNTGELFF.

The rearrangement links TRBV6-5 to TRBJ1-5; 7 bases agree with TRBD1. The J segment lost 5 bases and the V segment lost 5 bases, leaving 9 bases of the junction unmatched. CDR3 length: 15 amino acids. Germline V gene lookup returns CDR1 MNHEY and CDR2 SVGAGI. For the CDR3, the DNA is TGTGCCAGCAGTCGGACAGGCGCGACGGATCAGCCCCAGCATTTT. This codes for CASSRTGATDQPQHF.

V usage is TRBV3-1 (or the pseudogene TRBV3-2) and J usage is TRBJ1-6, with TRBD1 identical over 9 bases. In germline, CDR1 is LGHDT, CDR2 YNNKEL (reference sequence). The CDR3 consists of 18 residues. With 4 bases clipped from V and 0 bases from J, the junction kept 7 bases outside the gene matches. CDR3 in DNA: TGTGCCAGCAGCCGGGGACAGGGCAGGAGCTCCTATAATTCACCCCTCCACTTT. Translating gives CASSRGQGRSSYNSPLHF.